This T cell receptor beta chain derives from a study of shared clonotypes between healthy human individuals. CD45RO-negative, CCR7-selected cells formed the naive CD8 fraction, which excluded terminally differentiated effector memory CD45RA+ cells. Every subset's genomic DNA went evenly onto several immunoSEQ plates. The repertoire was sequenced with immunoSEQ multiplex PCR; TCRdb's copy has only in-frame clones and lacks some. The profile shows about 2.2 million clones, 90% to 95% of them singletons. This CDR3 has 18 residues. V lost 0 bases and J lost 3; bases outside the gene matches: 9. CDR1 SEHNR and CDR2 FQNEAQ come from the germline V gene (reference sequence).

The sequence was collected from a man younger than 35 in good health. Some clones in this sample may be carry-over from other donors' samples. This rearrangement joins TRBV7-9 to TRBJ2-3, with 10 bases that match TRBD2. The sequenced material came from naive CD8+ T cells from PBMCs. DNA for the CDR3: TGTGCCAGCAGCTTAGCTTTAGCGGGGGGCCTCAGGACAGATACGCAGTATTTT. As protein: CASSLALAGGLRTDTQYF.